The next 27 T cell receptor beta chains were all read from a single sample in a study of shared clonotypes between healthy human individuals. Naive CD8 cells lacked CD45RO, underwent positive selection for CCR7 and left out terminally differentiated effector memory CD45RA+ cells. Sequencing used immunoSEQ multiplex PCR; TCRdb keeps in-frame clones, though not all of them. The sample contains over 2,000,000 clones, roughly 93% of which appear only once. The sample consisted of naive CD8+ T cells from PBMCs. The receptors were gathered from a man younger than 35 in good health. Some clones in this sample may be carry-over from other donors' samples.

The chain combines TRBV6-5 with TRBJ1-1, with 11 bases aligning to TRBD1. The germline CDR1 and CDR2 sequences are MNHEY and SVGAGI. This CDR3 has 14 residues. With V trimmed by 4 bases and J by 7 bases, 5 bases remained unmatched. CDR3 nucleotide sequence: TGTGCCAGCAGTTCGGGGACAGGGGGAGTTGAAGCTTTCTTT. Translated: CASSSGTGGVEAFF.

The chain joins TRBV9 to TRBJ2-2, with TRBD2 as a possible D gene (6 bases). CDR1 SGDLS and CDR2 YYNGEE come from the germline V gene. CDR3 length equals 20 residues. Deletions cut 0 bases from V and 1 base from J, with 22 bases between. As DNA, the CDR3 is TGTGCCAGCAGCGTAGTTGGAGGGAGATCAGGAGTGGGGAACACCGGGGAGCTGTTTTTT. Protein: CASSVVGGRSGVGNTGELFF.

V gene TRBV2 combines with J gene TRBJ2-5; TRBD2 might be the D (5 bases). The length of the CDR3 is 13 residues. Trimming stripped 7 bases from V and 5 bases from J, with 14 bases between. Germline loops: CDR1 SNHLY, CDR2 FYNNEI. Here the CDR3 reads CASTGGYSETQYF. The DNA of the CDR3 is TGTGCCAGCACTGGAGGTTACAGTGAGACCCAGTACTTC. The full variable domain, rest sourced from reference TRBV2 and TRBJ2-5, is EPEVTQTPSHQVTQMGQEVILRCVPISNHLYFYWYRQILGQKVEFLVSFYNNEISEKSEIFDDQFSVERPDGSNFTLKIRSTKLEDSAMYFCASTGGYSETQYFGPGTRLLVL.

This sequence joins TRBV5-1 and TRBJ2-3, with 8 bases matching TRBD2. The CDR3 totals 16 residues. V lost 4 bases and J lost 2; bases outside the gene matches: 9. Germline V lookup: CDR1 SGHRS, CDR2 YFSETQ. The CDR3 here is CASSPSLAENTDTQYF. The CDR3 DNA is TGCGCCAGCAGCCCCTCACTAGCGGAGAACACAGATACGCAGTATTTT.

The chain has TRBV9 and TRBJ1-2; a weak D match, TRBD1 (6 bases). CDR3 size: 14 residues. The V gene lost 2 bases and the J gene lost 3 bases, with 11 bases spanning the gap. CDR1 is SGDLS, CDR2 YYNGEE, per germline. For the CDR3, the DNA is TGTGCCAGCAGCGTCTCGCCAGGGGACTATGGCTACACCTTC. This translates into CASSVSPGDYGYTF.

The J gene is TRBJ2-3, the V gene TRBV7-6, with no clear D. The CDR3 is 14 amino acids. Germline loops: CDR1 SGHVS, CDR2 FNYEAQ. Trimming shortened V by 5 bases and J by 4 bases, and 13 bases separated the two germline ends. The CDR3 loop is CASSTLNSADTQYF. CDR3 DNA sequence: TGTGCCAGCAGCACCTTGAATTCGGCAGATACGCAGTATTTT.

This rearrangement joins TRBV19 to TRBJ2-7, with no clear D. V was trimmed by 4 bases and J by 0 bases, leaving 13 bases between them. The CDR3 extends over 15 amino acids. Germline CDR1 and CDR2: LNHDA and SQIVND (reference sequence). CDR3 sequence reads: CASSNDKAFSYEQYF. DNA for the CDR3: TGTGCCAGTAGTAACGACAAGGCCTTCTCCTACGAGCAGTACTTC.

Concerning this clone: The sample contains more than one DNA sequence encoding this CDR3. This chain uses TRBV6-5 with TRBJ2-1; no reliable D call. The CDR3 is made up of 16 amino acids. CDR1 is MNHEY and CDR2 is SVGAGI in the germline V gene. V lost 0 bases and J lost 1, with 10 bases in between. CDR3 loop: CASSYSIGESYNEQFF. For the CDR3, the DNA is TGTGCCAGCAGTTACTCGATCGGCGAGTCCTACAATGAGCAGTTCTTC.

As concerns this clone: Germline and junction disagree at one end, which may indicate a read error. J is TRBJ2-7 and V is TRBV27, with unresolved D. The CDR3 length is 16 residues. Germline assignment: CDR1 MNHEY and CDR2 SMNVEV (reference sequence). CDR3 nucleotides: TGTGCCAGCAGTTTATCGTTAGGAGAGATACACTACGCGCAGTACTTC. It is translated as CASSLSLGEIHYAQYF.

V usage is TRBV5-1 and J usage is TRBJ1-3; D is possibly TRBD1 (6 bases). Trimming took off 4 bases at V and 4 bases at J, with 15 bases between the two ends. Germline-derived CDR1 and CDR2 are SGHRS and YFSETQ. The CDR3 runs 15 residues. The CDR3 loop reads CASSRIPGAGNTIYF. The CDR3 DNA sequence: TGCGCCAGCAGCCGTATTCCAGGGGCAGGAAACACCATATATTTT. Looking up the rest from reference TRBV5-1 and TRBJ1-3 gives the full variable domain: KAGVTQTPRYLIKTRGQQVTLSCSPISGHRSVSWYQQTPGQGLQFLFEYFSETQRNKGNFPGRFSGRQFSNSRSEMNVSTLELGDSALYLCASSRIPGAGNTIYFGEGSWLTVV.

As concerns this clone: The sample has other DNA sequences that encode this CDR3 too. The CDR3 bases are TGTGCCAGCAGTCCGAGGGACAGGTCCAATCAGCCCCAGCATTTT. Translated, it gives CASSPRDRSNQPQHF. The chain carries TRBV28 and TRBJ1-5, with TRBD1 matching over 8 bases. The germline CDR1 and CDR2 sequences are MDHEN and SYDVKM. The CDR3 runs to 15 residues. Unmatched junction bases numbered 6, after V lost 5 bases and J lost 3 bases.

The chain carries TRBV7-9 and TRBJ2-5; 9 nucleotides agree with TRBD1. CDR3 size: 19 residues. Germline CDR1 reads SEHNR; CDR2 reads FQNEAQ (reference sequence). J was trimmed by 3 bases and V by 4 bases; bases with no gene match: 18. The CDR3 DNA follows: TGTGCCAGCAGCTCTCGGACAGGGGCCGAGGTCTCATACAAAGAGACCCAGTACTTC. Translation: CASSSRTGAEVSYKETQYF.

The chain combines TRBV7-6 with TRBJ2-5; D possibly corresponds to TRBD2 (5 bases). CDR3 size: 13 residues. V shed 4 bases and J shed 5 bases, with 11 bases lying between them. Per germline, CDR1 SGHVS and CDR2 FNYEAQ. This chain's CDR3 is CASSSTRVETQYF. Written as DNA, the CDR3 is TGTGCCAGCAGCTCTACGAGGGTGGAGACCCAGTACTTC.

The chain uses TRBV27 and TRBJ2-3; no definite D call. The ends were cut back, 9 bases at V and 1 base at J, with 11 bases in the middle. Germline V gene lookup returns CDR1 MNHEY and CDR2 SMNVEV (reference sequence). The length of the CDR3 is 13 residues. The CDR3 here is CASRGGGTDTQYF. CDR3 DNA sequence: TGTGCCAGTCGCGGCGGCGGCACAGATACGCAGTATTTT.

Here the CDR3 reads CASSRVGETQYF. DNA for the CDR3: TGTGCCAGCAGCCGGGTTGGTGAGACCCAGTACTTC. The V gene is TRBV28, the J gene TRBJ2-5; no definite D call. The CDR3 has 12 residues. From germline, CDR1 is MDHEN and CDR2 SYDVKM. The V gene lost 6 bases and the J gene lost 5 bases, with 10 bases spanning the gap.

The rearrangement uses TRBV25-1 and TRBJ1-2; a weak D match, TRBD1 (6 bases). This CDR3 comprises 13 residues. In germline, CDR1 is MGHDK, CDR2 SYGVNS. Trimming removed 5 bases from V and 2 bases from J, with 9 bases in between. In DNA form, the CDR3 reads TGTGCCAGCAGTCAAACAGGGAACTATGGCTACACCTTC. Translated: CASSQTGNYGYTF.

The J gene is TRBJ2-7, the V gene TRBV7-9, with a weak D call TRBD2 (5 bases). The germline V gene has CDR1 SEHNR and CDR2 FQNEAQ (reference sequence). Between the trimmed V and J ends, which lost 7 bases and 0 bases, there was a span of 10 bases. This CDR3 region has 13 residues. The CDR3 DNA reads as TGTGCCAGCAAAAGCGGTACCTCCTACGAGCAGTACTTC. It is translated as CASKSGTSYEQYF.

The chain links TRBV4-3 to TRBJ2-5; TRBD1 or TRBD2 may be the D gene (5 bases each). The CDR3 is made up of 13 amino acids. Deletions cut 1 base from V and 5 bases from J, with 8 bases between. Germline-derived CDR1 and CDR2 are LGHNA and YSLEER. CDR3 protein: CASSQGWGETQYF. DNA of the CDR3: TGCGCCAGCAGCCAAGGGTGGGGGGAGACCCAGTACTTC.

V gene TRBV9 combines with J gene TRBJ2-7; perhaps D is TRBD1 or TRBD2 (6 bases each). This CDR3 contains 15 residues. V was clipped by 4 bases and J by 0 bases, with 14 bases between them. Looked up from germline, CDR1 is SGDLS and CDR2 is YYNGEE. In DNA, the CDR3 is TGTGCCAGCAGCCCGGGGGCGGGGAGCTCCTACGAGCAGTACTTC. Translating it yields CASSPGAGSSYEQYF.

CDR3 coding DNA: TGTGCCAGCAGCGCGGGACTGCAACATTACGAGCAGTACTTC. Its translation is CASSAGLQHYEQYF. The gene calls are TRBV7-8 and TRBJ2-7; D perhaps matches TRBD2 (6 bases). Per the germline V gene, CDR1 is SGHVS and CDR2 is FQNEAQ. Trimming removed 5 bases at V and 4 bases at J, with 15 bases between. The length of the CDR3 is 14 residues.

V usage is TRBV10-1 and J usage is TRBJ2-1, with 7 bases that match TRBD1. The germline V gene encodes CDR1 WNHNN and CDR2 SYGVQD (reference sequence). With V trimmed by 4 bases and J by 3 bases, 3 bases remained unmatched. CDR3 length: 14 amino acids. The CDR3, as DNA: TGCGCCAGCAGTGTGCGGACAGGCTACAATGAGCAGTTCTTC. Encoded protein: CASSVRTGYNEQFF.

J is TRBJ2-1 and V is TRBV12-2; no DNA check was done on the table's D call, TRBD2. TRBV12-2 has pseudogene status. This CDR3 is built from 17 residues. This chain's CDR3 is CASRLGGRTSGRHEQFF. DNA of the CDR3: TGTGCAAGTCGCTTAGGAGGGAGGACTAGCGGGAGGCATGAGCAGTTCTTC.

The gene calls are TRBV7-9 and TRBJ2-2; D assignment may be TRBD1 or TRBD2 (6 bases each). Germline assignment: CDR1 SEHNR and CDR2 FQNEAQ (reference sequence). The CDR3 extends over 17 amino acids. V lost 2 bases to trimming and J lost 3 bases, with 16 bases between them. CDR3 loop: CASSLPPEGGHTGELFF. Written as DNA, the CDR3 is TGTGCCAGCAGCTTACCACCTGAGGGGGGACACACCGGGGAGCTGTTTTTT. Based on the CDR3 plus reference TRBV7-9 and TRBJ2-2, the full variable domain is DTGVSQNPRHKITKRGQNVTFRCDPISEHNRLYWYRQTLGQGPEFLTYFQNEAQLEKSRLLSDRFSAERPKGSFSTLEIQRTEQGDSAMYLCASSLPPEGGHTGELFFGEGSRLTVL.

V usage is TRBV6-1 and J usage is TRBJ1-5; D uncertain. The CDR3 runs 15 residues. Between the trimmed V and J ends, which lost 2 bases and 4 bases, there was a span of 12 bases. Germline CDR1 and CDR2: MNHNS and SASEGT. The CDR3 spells CASSERPGSNQPQHF. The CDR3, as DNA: TGTGCCAGCAGTGAACGGCCAGGCTCAAATCAGCCCCAGCATTTT.

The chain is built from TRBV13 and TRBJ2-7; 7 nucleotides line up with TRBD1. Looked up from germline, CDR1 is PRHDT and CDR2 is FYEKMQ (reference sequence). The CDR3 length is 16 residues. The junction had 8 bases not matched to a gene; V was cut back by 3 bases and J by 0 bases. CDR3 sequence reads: CASSFYGTESSYEQYF. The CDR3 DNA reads TGTGCCAGCAGCTTCTACGGGACAGAAAGCTCCTACGAGCAGTACTTC.

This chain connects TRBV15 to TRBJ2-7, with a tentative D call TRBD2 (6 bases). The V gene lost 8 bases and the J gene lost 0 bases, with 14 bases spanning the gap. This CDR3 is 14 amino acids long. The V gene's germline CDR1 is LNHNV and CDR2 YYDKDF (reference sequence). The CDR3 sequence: CATSAGPNSYEQYF. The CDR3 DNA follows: TGTGCCACCTCTGCGGGGCCAAACTCCTACGAGCAGTACTTC.

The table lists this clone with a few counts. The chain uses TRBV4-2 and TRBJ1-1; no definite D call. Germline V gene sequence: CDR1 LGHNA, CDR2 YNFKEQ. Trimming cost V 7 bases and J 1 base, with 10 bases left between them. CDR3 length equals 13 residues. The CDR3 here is CASNPGSNTEAFF. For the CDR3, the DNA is TGTGCCAGCAATCCGGGATCGAACACTGAAGCTTTCTTT.